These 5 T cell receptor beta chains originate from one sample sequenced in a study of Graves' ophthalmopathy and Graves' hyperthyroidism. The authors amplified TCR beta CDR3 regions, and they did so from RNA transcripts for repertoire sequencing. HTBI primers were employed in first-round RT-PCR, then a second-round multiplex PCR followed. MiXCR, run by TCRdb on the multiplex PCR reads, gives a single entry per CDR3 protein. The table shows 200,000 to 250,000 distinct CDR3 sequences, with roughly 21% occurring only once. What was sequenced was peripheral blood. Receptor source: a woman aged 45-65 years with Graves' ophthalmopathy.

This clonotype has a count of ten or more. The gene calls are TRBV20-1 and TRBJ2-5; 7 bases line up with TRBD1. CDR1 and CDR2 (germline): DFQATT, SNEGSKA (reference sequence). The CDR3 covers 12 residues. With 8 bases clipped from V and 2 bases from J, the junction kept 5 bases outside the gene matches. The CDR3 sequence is CSIWDRQETQYF. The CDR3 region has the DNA TGCAGTATTTGGGACAGACAAGAGACCCAGTACTTC.

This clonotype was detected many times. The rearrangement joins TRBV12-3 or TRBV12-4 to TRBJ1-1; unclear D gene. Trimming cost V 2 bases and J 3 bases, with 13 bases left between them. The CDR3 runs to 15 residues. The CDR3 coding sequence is TGTGCCAGCAGTTTAAATCGGGTGTATGACACTGAAGCTTTCTTT. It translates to CASSLNRVYDTEAFF.

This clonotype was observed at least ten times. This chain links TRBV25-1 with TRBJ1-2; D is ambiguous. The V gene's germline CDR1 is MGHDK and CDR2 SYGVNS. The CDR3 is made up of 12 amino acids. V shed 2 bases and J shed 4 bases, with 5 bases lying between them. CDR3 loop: CASSEPPYGYTF. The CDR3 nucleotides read TGTGCCAGCAGTGAACCCCCCTATGGCTACACCTTC.

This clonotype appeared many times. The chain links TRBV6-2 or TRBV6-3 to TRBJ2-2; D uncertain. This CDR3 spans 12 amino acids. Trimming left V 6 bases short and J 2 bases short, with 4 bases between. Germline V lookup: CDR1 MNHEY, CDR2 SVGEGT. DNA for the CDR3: TGTGCCAGCAGGGACAACACCGGGGAGCTGTTTTTT. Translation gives CASRDNTGELFF.

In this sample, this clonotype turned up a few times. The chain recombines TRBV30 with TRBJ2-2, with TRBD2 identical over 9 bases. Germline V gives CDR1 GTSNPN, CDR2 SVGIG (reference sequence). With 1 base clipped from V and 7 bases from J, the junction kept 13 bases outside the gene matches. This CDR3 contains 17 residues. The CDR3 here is CAWSGVSGSLNHGELFF. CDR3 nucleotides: TGTGCCTGGAGTGGGGTTAGCGGGAGTCTTAACCACGGGGAGCTGTTTTTT. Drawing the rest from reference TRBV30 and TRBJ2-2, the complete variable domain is SQTIHQWPATLVQPVGSPLSLECTVEGTSNPNLYWYRQAAGRGLQLLFYSVGIGQISSEVPQNLSASRPQDRQFILSSKKLLLSDSGFYLCAWSGVSGSLNHGELFFGEGSRLTVL.